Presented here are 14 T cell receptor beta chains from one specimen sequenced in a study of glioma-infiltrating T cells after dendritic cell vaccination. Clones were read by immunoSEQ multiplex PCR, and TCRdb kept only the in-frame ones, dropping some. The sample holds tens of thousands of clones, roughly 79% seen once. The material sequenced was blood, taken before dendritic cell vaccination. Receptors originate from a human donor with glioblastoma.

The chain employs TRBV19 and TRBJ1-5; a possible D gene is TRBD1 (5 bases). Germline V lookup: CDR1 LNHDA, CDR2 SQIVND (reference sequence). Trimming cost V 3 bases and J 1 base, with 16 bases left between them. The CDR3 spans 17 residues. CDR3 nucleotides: TGTGCCAGTAGTATCGCTCTGGAGGGGAGCAGCAATCAGCCCCAGCATTTT. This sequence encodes CASSIALEGSSNQPQHF.

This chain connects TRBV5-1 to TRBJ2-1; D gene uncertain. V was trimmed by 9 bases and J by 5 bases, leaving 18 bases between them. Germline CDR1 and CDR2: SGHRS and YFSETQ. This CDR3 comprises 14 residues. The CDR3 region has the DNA TGCGCCACCGCGACCCTAGACGGCGACAATGAGCAGTTCTTC. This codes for CATATLDGDNEQFF.

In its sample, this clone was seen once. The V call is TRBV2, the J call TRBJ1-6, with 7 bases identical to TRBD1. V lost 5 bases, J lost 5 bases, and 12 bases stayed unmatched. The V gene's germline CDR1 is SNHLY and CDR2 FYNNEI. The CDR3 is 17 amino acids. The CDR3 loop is CASSSRAGGLDNSPLHF. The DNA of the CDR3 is TGTGCCAGCAGTAGTCGGGCAGGGGGATTGGATAATTCACCCCTCCACTTT.

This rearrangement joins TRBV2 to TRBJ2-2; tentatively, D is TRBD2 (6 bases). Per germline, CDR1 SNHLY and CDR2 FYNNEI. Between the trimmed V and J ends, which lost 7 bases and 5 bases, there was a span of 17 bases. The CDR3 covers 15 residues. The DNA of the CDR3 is TGTGCCAGCACCAACGTTAATAGCGGTACCGGGGAGCTGTTTTTT. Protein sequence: CASTNVNSGTGELFF. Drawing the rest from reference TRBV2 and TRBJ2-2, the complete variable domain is EPEVTQTPSHQVTQMGQEVILRCVPISNHLYFYWYRQILGQKVEFLVSFYNNEISEKSEIFDDQFSVERPDGSNFTLKIRSTKLEDSAMYFCASTNVNSGTGELFFGEGSRLTVL.

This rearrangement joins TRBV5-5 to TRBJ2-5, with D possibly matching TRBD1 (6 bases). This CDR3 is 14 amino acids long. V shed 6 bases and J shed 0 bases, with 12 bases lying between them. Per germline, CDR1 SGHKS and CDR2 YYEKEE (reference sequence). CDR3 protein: CASTMGTYQETQYF. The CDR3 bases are TGTGCCAGCACCATGGGGACATACCAAGAGACCCAGTACTTC.

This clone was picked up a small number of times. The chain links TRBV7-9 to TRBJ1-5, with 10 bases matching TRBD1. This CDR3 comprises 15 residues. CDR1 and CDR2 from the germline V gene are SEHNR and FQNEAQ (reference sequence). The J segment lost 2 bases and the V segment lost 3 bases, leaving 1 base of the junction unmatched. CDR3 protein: CASSFGTGGNQPQHF. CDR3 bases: TGTGCCAGCAGCTTCGGGACAGGGGGCAATCAGCCCCAGCATTTT.

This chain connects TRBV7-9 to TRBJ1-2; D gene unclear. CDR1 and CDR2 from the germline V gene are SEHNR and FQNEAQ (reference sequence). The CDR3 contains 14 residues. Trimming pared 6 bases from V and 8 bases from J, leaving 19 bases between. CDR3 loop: CASRRGGGKRGYTF. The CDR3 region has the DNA TGTGCCAGCAGGCGAGGAGGAGGGAAAAGGGGCTACACCTTC.

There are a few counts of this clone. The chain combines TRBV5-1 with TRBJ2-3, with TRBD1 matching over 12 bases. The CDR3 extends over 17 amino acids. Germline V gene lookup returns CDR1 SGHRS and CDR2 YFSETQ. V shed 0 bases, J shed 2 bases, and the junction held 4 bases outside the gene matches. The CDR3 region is CASSLEGTGGPTDTQYF. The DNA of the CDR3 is TGCGCCAGCAGCTTGGAAGGGACAGGGGGCCCCACAGATACGCAGTATTTT. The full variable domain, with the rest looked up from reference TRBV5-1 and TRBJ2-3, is KAGVTQTPRYLIKTRGQQVTLSCSPISGHRSVSWYQQTPGQGLQFLFEYFSETQRNKGNFPGRFSGRQFSNSRSEMNVSTLELGDSALYLCASSLEGTGGPTDTQYFGPGTRLTVL.

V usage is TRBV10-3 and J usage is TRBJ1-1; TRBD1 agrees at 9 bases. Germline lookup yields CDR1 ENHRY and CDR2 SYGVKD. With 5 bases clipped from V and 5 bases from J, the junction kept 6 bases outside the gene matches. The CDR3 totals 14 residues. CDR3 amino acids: CAISSGQGETEAFF. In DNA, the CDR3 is TGTGCCATCAGTTCGGGACAGGGTGAAACTGAAGCTTTCTTT.

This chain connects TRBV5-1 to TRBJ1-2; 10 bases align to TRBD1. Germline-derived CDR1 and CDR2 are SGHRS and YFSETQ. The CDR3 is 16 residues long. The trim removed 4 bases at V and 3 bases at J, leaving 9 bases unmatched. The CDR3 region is CASSAVTGTGDYGYTF. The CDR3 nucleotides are TGCGCCAGCAGCGCCGTGACCGGGACAGGGGACTATGGCTACACCTTC.

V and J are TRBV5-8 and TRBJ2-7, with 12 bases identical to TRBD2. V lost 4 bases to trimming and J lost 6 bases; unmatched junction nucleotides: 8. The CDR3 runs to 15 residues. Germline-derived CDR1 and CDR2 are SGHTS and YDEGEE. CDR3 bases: TGTGCCAGCAGCAGCGGACTAGCGGGGTTGAGCGAGCAGTACTTC. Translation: CASSSGLAGLSEQYF.

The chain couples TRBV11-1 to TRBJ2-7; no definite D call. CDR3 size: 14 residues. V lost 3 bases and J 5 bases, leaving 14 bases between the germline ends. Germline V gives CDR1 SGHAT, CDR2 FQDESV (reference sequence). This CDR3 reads CASSFDPTIDEQYF. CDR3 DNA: TGTGCCAGCAGCTTCGATCCTACTATCGACGAGCAGTACTTC.

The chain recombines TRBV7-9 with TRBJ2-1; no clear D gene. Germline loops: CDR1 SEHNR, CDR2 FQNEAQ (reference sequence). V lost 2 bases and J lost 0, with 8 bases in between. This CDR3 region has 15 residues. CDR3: CASSLMASSYNEQFF. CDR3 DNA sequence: TGTGCCAGCAGCTTAATGGCAAGCTCCTACAATGAGCAGTTCTTC.

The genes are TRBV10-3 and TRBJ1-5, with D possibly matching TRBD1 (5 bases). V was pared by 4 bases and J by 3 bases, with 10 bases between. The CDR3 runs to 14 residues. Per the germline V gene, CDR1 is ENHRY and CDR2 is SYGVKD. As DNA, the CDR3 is TGTGCCATCAGTGGGGGGGAGACCAATCAGCCCCAGCATTTT. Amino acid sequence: CAISGGETNQPQHF.